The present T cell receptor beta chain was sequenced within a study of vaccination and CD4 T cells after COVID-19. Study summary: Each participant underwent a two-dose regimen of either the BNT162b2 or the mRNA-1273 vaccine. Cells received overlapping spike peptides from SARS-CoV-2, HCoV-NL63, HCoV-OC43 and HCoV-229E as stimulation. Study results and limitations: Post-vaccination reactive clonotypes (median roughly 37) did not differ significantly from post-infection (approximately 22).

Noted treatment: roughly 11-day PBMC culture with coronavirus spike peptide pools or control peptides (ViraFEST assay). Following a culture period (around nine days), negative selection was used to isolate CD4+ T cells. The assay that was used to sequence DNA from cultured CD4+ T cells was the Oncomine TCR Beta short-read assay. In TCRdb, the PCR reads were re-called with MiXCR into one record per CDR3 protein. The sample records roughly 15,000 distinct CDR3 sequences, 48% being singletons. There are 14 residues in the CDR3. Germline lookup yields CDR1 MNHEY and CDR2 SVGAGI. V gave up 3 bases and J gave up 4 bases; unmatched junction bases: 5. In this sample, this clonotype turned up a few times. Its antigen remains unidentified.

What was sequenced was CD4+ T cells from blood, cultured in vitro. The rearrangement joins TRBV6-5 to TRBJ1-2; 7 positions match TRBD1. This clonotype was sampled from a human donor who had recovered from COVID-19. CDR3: CASSYDRAPYGYTF. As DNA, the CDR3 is TGTGCCAGCAGTTATGACAGGGCACCCTATGGCTACACCTTC.